One and the same sample provided the 23 T cell receptor beta chains below, sequenced in a study of blood T cell repertoires in COVID-19. Sequenced by immunoSEQ multiplex PCR; TCRdb stores in-frame clones only, minus some. The table lists fewer than 350,000 clones, about 89% of them singletons. The specimen sequenced was peripheral blood. These receptor sequences come from a man between 40 and 49 years old with acute or convalescent COVID-19.

This clone appeared once. The rearrangement joins TRBV2 to TRBJ2-1; 7 bases map to TRBD1. The CDR3 contains 14 residues. Trimming removed 9 bases from V and 3 bases from J; junction bases left unmatched: 8. Germline lookup yields CDR1 SNHLY and CDR2 FYNNEI. The CDR3: CASLQGSYYNEQFF. CDR3 nucleotide sequence: TGTGCCAGTCTACAGGGGTCATACTACAATGAGCAGTTCTTC.

The chain links TRBV3-1 (or the pseudogene TRBV3-2) to TRBJ1-5, with a possible D match to TRBD1 (5 bases). Trimming left V 3 bases short and J 3 bases short, with 9 bases between. This CDR3 contains 14 residues. Germline lookup yields CDR1 LGHDT and CDR2 YNNKEL (reference sequence). CDR3 protein: CASSQGLINQPQHF. The CDR3 bases are TGTGCCAGCAGCCAGGGGCTAATCAATCAGCCCCAGCATTTT.

The V call is TRBV19, the J call TRBJ2-7; 7 bases match TRBD1. The J segment lost 3 bases and the V segment lost 9 bases, leaving 8 bases of the junction unmatched. The CDR3 has 13 residues. Germline V gives CDR1 LNHDA, CDR2 SQIVND (reference sequence). In nucleotides, the CDR3 is TGTGCCAGAATGACAGGGAATCGCTACGAGCAGTACTTC. Translated: CARMTGNRYEQYF.

The chain carries TRBV2 and TRBJ2-7, with D tentatively TRBD1 (5 bases). Trimming took 6 bases from V and 7 from J, leaving 16 bases between them. Germline loops: CDR1 SNHLY, CDR2 FYNNEI. CDR3 length equals 13 residues. CDR3 sequence reads: CASSDSLLGEQYF. The CDR3 DNA sequence: TGTGCCAGCAGCGACAGCCTTTTAGGGGAGCAGTACTTC.

The chain has TRBV5-1 and TRBJ1-1, with D perhaps matching TRBD1 (6 bases). This CDR3 contains 15 residues. Germline V CDR1 and CDR2: SGHRS, YFSETQ. The V end lost 0 bases, the J end lost 4 bases, and 13 bases lay between the germline ends. In DNA form, the CDR3 reads TGCGCCAGCAGCTTGGAAAACAGGGAAGGCACTGAAGCTTTCTTT. It encodes CASSLENREGTEAFF.

The rearrangement joins TRBV3-1 (or the pseudogene TRBV3-2) to TRBJ2-4; D may be TRBD1 (6 bases). Deletions cut 2 bases from V and 6 bases from J, with 11 bases between. The CDR3 sequence is 14 residues long. CDR1 and CDR2 from the germline V gene are LGHDT and YNNKEL (reference sequence). The CDR3 DNA is TGTGCCAGCAGCCAATCGGACAGCTTAAACATTCAGTACTTC. Its translation: CASSQSDSLNIQYF.

The CDR3 is CASSLVGTAEAFF. In DNA, the CDR3 is TGTGCCAGCAGCTTAGTAGGGACAGCAGAAGCTTTCTTT. This sequence joins TRBV7-2 and TRBJ1-1; 7 bases are a match to TRBD1. Trimming removed 1 base from V and 8 bases from J; junction bases left unmatched: 4. Germline lookup yields CDR1 SGHTA and CDR2 FQGNSA. The CDR3 is 13 amino acids.

The chain uses TRBV14 and TRBJ2-7; TRBD2 might be the D (5 bases). CDR3 length equals 13 residues. CDR1 and CDR2 from the germline V gene are SGHDN and FVKESK. Trimming removed 3 bases at V and 8 bases at J, with 14 bases between. Written as DNA, the CDR3 is TGTGCCAGCAGCCAGTCCCTAGCAAGTAAGCAGTACTTC. It translates to CASSQSLASKQYF.

V is TRBV7-9 and J is TRBJ2-4; TRBD1 matches 10 bases. After removal of 3 bases from V and 11 bases from J, the junction contained 4 bases not matched to a gene. The CDR3 is 13 residues long. Germline loops: CDR1 SEHNR, CDR2 FQNEAQ (reference sequence). The CDR3 here is CASSLGQGNVQYF. For the CDR3, the DNA is TGTGCCAGCAGCTTGGGACAGGGGAATGTTCAGTACTTC.

The V call is TRBV6-5, the J call TRBJ1-1; tentative D call: TRBD1 (5 bases). The V gene's germline CDR1 is MNHEY and CDR2 SVGAGI. The CDR3 contains 15 residues. Trimming left V 1 base short and J 6 bases short, with 15 bases between. CDR3: CASSYYGTGEAEAFF. For the CDR3, the DNA is TGTGCCAGCAGTTACTATGGGACTGGTGAGGCTGAAGCTTTCTTT.

Written as DNA, the CDR3 is TGTGCCAGCAGTTCAACTGGTAATTCACCCCTCCACTTT. This encodes CASSSTGNSPLHF. The chain couples TRBV13 to TRBJ1-6; D gene uncertain. Germline V CDR1 and CDR2: PRHDT, FYEKMQ (reference sequence). V was clipped by 6 bases and J by 6 bases, with 9 bases between them. The CDR3 loop spans 13 amino acids.

This sequence joins TRBV9 and TRBJ1-1; 7 bases are a match to TRBD1. Germline loops: CDR1 SGDLS, CDR2 YYNGEE. The V and J ends lost 1 base and 5 bases, in that order; junction bases with no gene match: 5. CDR3 size: 14 residues. CDR3 nucleotides: TGTGCCAGCAGCGTATCCCCACAGGGGACTGAAGCTTTCTTT. Translation gives CASSVSPQGTEAFF. Filled out from reference TRBV9 and TRBJ1-1, the complete variable domain reads DSGVTQTPKHLITATGQRVTLRCSPRSGDLSVYWYQQSLDQGLQFLIQYYNGEERAKGNILERFSAQQFPDLHSELNLSSLELGDSALYFCASSVSPQGTEAFFGQGTRLTVV.

There are a few counts of this clone. The V call is TRBV3-1 (or the pseudogene TRBV3-2), the J call TRBJ2-7; 8 bases fit TRBD1. Germline CDR1 is LGHDT and CDR2 is YNNKEL (reference sequence). This CDR3 region has 14 residues. With 4 bases clipped from V and 2 bases from J, the junction kept 4 bases outside the gene matches. DNA for the CDR3: TGTGCCAGCAGCCGAGGGACAGGCACCTACGAGCAGTACTTC. As protein: CASSRGTGTYEQYF.

V and J are TRBV25-1 and TRBJ2-3, with TRBD1 as a possible D gene (6 bases). This CDR3 has 13 residues. CDR1 and CDR2 from the germline V gene are MGHDK and SYGVNS. V lost 9 bases and J 2 bases, leaving 12 bases between the germline ends. Here the CDR3 reads CARDYRATDTQYF. The CDR3 DNA is TGTGCCAGGGATTACAGGGCCACAGATACGCAGTATTTT.

The chain couples TRBV6-6 to TRBJ1-5, with D perhaps matching TRBD1 (6 bases). The V end lost 6 bases, the J end lost 3 bases, and 15 bases lay between the germline ends. This CDR3 region has 15 residues. Germline CDR1 reads MNHNY; CDR2 reads SVGAGI (reference sequence). The CDR3: CASRKKGDNNQPQHF. In DNA form, the CDR3 reads TGTGCCAGCAGAAAGAAAGGGGACAACAATCAGCCCCAGCATTTT.

V is TRBV5-4 and J is TRBJ2-7; 8 positions agree with TRBD2. V gave up 0 bases and J gave up 6 bases; unmatched junction bases: 8. Germline CDR1 is SGHNT and CDR2 is YYREEE (reference sequence). The CDR3 is 15 amino acids. CDR3 region: CASSLAGTRGAEQYF. The CDR3 DNA reads TGTGCCAGCAGCTTGGCTGGGACTAGAGGAGCCGAGCAGTACTTC.

This clone turned up a few times. The genes are TRBV10-3 and TRBJ1-2, with D possibly being TRBD1 (5 bases). The CDR3 length is 12 residues. Germline V CDR1 and CDR2: ENHRY, SYGVKD. Trimming pared 6 bases from V and 5 bases from J, leaving 10 bases between. The CDR3 DNA sequence: TGTGCCATCAGGGCGGGGGGATATGGCTACACCTTC. Translating gives CAIRAGGYGYTF.

The chain combines TRBV3-1 (or the pseudogene TRBV3-2) with TRBJ1-4; TRBD1 might be the D (6 bases). This CDR3 spans 15 amino acids. Germline V CDR1 and CDR2: LGHDT, YNNKEL (reference sequence). Between the trimmed V and J ends, which lost 5 bases and 4 bases, there was a span of 14 bases. CDR3: CASSTTAQGNEKLFF. The CDR3 DNA reads TGTGCCAGCAGCACGACGGCACAGGGTAATGAAAAACTGTTTTTT.

Only a few counts were recorded for this clone. The chain uses TRBV12-5 and TRBJ2-7; TRBD2 matches 8 bases. The CDR3 extends over 15 amino acids. With 8 bases clipped from V and 2 bases from J, the junction kept 11 bases outside the gene matches. CDR1 LGHNT and CDR2 FRNRAP come from the germline V gene. In nucleotides, the CDR3 is TGTGCTAGTTCTAGGGAGCGGGGGACACCCTACGAGCAGTACTTC. Translating it yields CASSRERGTPYEQYF.

Details on this clone: At the DNA level, this CDR3 is encoded by other sequences in the same sample as well. The CDR3 DNA is TGCGCCAGCAGCTTGGAGGGGGACTATGGCTACACCTTC. Protein: CASSLEGDYGYTF. The chain employs TRBV5-1 and TRBJ1-2; D might be TRBD1 (6 bases). The CDR3 extends over 13 amino acids. Trimming removed 0 bases from V and 3 bases from J, with 6 bases in between. Germline loops: CDR1 SGHRS, CDR2 YFSETQ.

The rearrangement uses TRBV24-1 and TRBJ1-5, with 7 positions matching TRBD1. Germline CDR1 reads KGHDR; CDR2 reads SFDVKD. CDR3 length: 16 amino acids. The V segment lost 2 bases and the J segment 8 bases; nucleotides outside the gene matches: 11. The CDR3 nucleotides are TGTGCCACCAGTGATTCCAGGGCAGGGGGTTTGGAGCCCCAGCATTTT. This translates into CATSDSRAGGLEPQHF.

As for this clone: This sample includes further DNA sequences coding for the same CDR3. The CDR3 DNA sequence: TGCGCCAGCAGCCCGGGGACAGGGGGTTCCTACGAGCAGTACTTC. Its translation: CASSPGTGGSYEQYF. The chain combines TRBV5-1 with TRBJ2-7, with 11 bases aligning to TRBD1. This CDR3 region has 15 residues. Germline CDR1 is SGHRS and CDR2 is YFSETQ. Germline trimming cut 4 bases from V and 1 base from J; bases unmatched to any gene: 4. Full variable domain (rest looked up from reference TRBV5-1 and TRBJ2-7): KAGVTQTPRYLIKTRGQQVTLSCSPISGHRSVSWYQQTPGQGLQFLFEYFSETQRNKGNFPGRFSGRQFSNSRSEMNVSTLELGDSALYLCASSPGTGGSYEQYFGPGTRLTVT.

The chain uses TRBV5-6 and TRBJ1-1; the D gene is possibly TRBD1 (5 bases). The CDR3 consists of 14 residues. V was trimmed by 6 bases and J by 0 bases, leaving 12 bases between them. Germline CDR1 and CDR2: SGHDT and YYEEEE. The CDR3: CASTLTEMNTEAFF. As DNA, the CDR3 is TGTGCCAGCACTCTGACAGAAATGAACACTGAAGCTTTCTTT.